This T cell receptor (beta chain) came from a study of blood T cell repertoires in COVID-19. V dropped 0 bases and J dropped 5 bases, with 12 bases sitting between them. This CDR3 has 16 amino acids. Germline assignment: CDR1 SGHRS and CDR2 YFSETQ. Assay: immunoSEQ multiplex PCR; the TCRdb copy retains only in-frame clones and omits some. Found here are roughly 200,000 clones, 80% to 90% of them singletons; the top ten hold 3.5% to 4.5%. This clonotype was obtained from a middle-aged woman with acute COVID-19. This chain joins TRBV5-1 and TRBJ1-6, with D possibly TRBD1 on 6 matching bases. Sequencing used PBMCs or T cells enriched from blood (not recorded which). CDR3 in amino acids: CASSLARAGDNSPLHF. For the CDR3, the DNA is TGCGCCAGCAGCTTGGCCAGGGCAGGGGATAATTCACCCCTCCACTTT.